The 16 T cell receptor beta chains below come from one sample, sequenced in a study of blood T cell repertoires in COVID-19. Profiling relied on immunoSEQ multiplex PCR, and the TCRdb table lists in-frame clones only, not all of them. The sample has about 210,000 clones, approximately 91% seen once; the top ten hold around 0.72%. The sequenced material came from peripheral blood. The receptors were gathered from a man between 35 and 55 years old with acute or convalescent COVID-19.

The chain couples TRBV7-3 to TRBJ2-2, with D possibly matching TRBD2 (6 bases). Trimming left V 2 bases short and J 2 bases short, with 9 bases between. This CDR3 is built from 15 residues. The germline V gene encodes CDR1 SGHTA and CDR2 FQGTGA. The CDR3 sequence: CASSLGGGNTGELFF. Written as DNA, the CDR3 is TGTGCCAGCAGCTTAGGGGGAGGCAACACCGGGGAGCTGTTTTTT. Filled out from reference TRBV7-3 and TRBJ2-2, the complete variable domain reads GAGVSQTPSNKVTEKGKYVELRCDPISGHTALYWYRQSLGQGPEFLIYFQGTGAADDSGLPNDRFFAVRPEGSVSTLKIQRTERGDSAVYLCASSLGGGNTGELFFGEGSRLTVL.

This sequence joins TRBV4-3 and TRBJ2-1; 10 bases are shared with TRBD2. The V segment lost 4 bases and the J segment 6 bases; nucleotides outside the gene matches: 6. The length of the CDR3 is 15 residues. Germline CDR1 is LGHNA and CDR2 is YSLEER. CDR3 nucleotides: TGCGCCAGCAGCCCGGGACTAGCGCTACGCAATGAGCAGTTCTTC. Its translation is CASSPGLALRNEQFF.

This chain's CDR3 is CASTLGGLEAFF. CDR3 in DNA: TGTGCCAGCACCCTCGGGGGACTTGAAGCTTTCTTT. The V call is TRBV28, the J call TRBJ1-1; D is perhaps TRBD1 (5 bases). Deletions cut 7 bases from V and 7 bases from J, with 13 bases between. This CDR3 has 12 residues. Germline loops: CDR1 MDHEN, CDR2 SYDVKM. Based on the CDR3 plus reference TRBV28 and TRBJ1-1, the full variable domain is DVKVTQSSRYLVKRTGEKVFLECVQDMDHENMFWYRQDPGLGLRLIYFSYDVKMKEKGDIPEGYSVSREKKERFSLILESASTNQTSMYLCASTLGGLEAFFGQGTRLTVV.

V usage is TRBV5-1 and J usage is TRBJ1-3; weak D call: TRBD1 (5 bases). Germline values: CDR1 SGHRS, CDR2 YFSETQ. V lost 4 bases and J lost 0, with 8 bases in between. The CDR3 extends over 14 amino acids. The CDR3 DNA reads TGCGCCAGCAGCGAAGACAGCTCTGGAAACACCATATATTTT. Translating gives CASSEDSSGNTIYF.

CDR3 DNA: TGTGCCAGCAGCATGGACTTCACCCCCGAGCAGTACTTC. It specifies CASSMDFTPEQYF. The chain links TRBV12-3 or TRBV12-4 to TRBJ2-7, with TRBD2 as a possible D gene (5 bases). V gave up 6 bases and J gave up 6 bases, with 15 bases separating them. CDR3 length equals 13 residues.

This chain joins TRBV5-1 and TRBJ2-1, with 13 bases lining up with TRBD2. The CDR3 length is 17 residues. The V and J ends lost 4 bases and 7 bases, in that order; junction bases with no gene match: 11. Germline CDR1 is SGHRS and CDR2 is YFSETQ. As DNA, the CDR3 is TGCGCCAGCAGCCGAGGCGCAACTAGCGGGGGGGCAAATGAGCAGTTCTTC. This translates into CASSRGATSGGANEQFF.

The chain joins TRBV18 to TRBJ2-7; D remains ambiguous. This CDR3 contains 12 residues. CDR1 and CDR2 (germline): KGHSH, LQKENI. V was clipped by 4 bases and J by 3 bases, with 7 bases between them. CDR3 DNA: TGTGCCAGCTCACTCCAAAACTACGAGCAGTACTTC. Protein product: CASSLQNYEQYF.

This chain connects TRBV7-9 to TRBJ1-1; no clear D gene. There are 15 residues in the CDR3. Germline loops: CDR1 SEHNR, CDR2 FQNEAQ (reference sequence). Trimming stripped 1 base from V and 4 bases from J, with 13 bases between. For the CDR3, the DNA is TGTGCCAGCAGCTTAGACCCCCCCGGGGTCACTGAAGCTTTCTTT. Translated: CASSLDPPGVTEAFF.

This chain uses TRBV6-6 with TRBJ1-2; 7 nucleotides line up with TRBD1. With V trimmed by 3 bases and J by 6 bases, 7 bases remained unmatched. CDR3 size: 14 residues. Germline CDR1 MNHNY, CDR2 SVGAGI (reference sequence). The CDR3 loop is CASSYGKDRDGYTF. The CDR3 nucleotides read TGTGCCAGCAGTTATGGAAAAGACAGGGATGGCTACACCTTC.

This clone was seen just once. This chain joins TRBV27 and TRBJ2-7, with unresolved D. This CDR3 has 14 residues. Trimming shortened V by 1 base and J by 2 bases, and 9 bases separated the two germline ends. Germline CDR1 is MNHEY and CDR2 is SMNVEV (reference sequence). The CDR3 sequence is CASSLYGEAYEQYF. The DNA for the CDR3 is TGTGCCAGCAGTTTATACGGAGAGGCCTACGAGCAGTACTTC.

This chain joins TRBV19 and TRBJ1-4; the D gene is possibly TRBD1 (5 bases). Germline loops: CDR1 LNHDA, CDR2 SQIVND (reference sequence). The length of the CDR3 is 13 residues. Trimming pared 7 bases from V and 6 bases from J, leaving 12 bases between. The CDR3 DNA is TGTGCCAGTACCTCGGGGGGTTATGAAAAACTGTTTTTT. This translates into CASTSGGYEKLFF.

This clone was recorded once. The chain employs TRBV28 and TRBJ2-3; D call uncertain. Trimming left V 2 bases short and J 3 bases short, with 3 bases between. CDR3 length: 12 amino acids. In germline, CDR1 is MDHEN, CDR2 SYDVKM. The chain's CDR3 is CASSLETDTQYF. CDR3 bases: TGTGCCAGCAGTTTAGAGACAGATACGCAGTATTTT.

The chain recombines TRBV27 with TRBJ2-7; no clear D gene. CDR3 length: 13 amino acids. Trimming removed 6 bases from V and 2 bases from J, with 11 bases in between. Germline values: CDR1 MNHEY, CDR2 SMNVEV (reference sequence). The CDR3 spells CASRPTETYEQYF. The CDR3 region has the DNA TGTGCCAGCAGACCTACAGAAACCTACGAGCAGTACTTC.

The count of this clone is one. CDR3: CASSYPSGDSGTPRETQYF. The CDR3 nucleotides read TGTGCCAGCAGTTATCCCTCGGGGGACAGTGGGACTCCGCGGGAGACCCAGTACTTC. The chain carries TRBV7-2 and TRBJ2-5; possible D gene TRBD1, 7 bases. CDR1 and CDR2 (germline): SGHTA, FQGNSA. The length of the CDR3 is 19 residues. V gave up 6 bases and J gave up 5 bases, with 31 bases separating them. The variable domain in full, completed from reference TRBV7-2 and TRBJ2-5, reads GAGVSQSPSNKVTEKGKDVELRCDPISGHTALYWYRQSLGQGLEFLIYFQGNSAPDKSGLPSDRFSAERTGGSVSTLTIQRTQQEDSAVYLCASSYPSGDSGTPRETQYFGPGTRLLVL.

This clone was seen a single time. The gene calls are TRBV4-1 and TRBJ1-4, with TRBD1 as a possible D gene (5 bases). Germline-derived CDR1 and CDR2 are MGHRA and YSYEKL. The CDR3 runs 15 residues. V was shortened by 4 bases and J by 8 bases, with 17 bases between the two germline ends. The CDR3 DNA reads TGCGCCAGCAGCCTAACCAGGGAAGGGGCCGAAAAACTGTTTTTT. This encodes CASSLTREGAEKLFF.

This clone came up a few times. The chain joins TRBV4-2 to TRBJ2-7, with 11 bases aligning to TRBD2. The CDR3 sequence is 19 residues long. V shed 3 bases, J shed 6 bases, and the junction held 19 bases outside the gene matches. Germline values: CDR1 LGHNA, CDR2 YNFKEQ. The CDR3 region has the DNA TGTGCCAGCAGCCACTACTCCGGGACTAGCGGCTCCGGACGGGGCGAGCAGTACTTC. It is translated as CASSHYSGTSGSGRGEQYF.